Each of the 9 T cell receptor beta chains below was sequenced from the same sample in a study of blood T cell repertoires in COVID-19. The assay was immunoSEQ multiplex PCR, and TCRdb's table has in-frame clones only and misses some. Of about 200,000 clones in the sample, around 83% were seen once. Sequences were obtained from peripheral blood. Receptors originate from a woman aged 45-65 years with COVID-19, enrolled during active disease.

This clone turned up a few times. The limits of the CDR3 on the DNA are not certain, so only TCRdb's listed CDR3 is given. This chain's CDR3 is CASSTSQGARGYTF. The V gene is TRBV28, the J gene TRBJ1-2; the table's TRBD1 call for D was not verified on the DNA. Germline V lookup: CDR1 MDHEN, CDR2 SYDVKM. The length of the CDR3 is 14 amino acids, counting both ends.

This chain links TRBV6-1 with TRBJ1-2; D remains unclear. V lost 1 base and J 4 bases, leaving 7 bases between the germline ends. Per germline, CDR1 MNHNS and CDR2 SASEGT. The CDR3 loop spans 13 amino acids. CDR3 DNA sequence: TGTGCCAGCAGTGAAGTTGACTTCTATGGCTACACCTTC. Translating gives CASSEVDFYGYTF.

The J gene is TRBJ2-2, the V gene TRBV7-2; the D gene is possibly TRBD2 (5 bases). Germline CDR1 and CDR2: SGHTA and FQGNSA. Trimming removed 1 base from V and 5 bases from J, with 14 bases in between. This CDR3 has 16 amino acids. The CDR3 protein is CASSLERRTLTGELFF. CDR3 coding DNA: TGTGCCAGCAGCTTAGAGCGGCGGACCCTTACCGGGGAGCTGTTTTTT.

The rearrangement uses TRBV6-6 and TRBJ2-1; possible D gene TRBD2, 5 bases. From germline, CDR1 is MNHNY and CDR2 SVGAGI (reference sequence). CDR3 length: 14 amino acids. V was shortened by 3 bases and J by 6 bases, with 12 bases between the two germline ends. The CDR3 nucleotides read TGTGCCAGCAGTTATGAGGGTTTGGTCAATGAGCAGTTCTTC. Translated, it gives CASSYEGLVNEQFF.

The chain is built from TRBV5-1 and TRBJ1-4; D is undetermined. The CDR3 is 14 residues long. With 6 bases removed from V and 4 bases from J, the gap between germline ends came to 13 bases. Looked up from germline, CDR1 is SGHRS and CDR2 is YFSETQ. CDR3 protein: CASKEEADNEKLFF. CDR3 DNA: TGCGCCAGCAAGGAAGAGGCGGATAATGAAAAACTGTTTTTT.

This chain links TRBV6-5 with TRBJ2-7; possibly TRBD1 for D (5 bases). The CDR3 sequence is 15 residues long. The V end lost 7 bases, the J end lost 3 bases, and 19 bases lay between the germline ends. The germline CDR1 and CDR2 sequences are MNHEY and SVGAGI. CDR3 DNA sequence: TGTGCCAGCACCCTTGCTGTTGGGGCTTTCTACGAGCAGTACTTC. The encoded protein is CASTLAVGAFYEQYF.

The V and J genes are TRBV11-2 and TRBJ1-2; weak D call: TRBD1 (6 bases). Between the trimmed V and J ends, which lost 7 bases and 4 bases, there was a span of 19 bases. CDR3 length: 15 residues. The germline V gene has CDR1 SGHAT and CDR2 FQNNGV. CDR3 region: CASTDPRGQSYGYTF. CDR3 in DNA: TGTGCCAGCACCGATCCCCGCGGACAGAGCTATGGCTACACCTTC.

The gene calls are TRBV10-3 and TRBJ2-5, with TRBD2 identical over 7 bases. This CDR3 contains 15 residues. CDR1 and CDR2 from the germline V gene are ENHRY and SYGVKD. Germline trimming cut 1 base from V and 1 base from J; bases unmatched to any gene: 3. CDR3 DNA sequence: TGTGCCATCAGTGAGTTTGGGACTACCCAAGAGACCCAGTACTTC. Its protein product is CAISEFGTTQETQYF.

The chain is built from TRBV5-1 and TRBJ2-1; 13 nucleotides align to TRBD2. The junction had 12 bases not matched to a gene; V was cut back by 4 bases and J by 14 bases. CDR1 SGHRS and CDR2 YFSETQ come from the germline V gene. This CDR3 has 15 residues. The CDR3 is CASSVTSGGPPSKFF. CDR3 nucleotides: TGCGCCAGCAGCGTGACTAGCGGGGGGCCTCCCAGCAAGTTCTTC.